These 27 T cell receptor beta chains came from one sample sequenced in a study of cytomegalovirus exposure and HLA in healthy donors. Libraries were prepared by immunoSEQ multiplex PCR; TCRdb keeps only in-frame clonotypes and omits some of them. The sample shows around 71,000 clones, about 94% of them seen only once. Sequencing used PBMCs. These receptors came from a man aged 18 to 29 in good health and CMV-seropositive.

This chain uses TRBV29-1 with TRBJ2-3, with 7 positions matching TRBD2. V trimming: 7 bases; J trimming: 1 base; junction bases outside the gene matches: 8. This CDR3 region has 14 residues. Germline V gene data show CDR1 as SQVTM and CDR2 as ANQGSEA. The CDR3 protein is CSASGGMGTDTQYF. Here the CDR3 DNA reads TGCAGCGCTTCCGGGGGGATGGGCACAGATACGCAGTATTTT.

J is TRBJ1-1 and V is TRBV27; unclear D gene. The CDR3 runs to 14 residues. V shed 5 bases and J shed 0 bases, with 10 bases lying between them. The germline V gene encodes CDR1 MNHEY and CDR2 SMNVEV (reference sequence). As DNA, the CDR3 is TGTGCCAGCAGTATGCTCAACATGAACACTGAAGCTTTCTTT. It is translated as CASSMLNMNTEAFF.

V gene TRBV12-2 combines with J gene TRBJ2-1; no check of the table's D call, TRBD1, against the DNA was made. TRBV12-2 is annotated as a pseudogene. The CDR3 contains 13 residues. CDR3 sequence: CASRDRGLVEQFF. The CDR3 nucleotides read TGTGCAAGCCGGGACAGGGGGCTCGTTGAGCAGTTCTTC.

The sample holds one count of this clone. The chain employs TRBV7-3 and TRBJ1-5; TRBD1 matches at 7 bases. With V trimmed by 5 bases and J by 9 bases, 7 bases remained unmatched. Germline V CDR1 and CDR2: SGHTA, FQGTGA. The CDR3 loop spans 13 amino acids. The CDR3 loop is CASSGQAGGPQHF. The CDR3 bases are TGTGCCAGCAGCGGACAGGCAGGCGGGCCCCAGCATTTT.

DNA of the CDR3: TGTGCCAGCAGCTTAGGGGAGAAGCAGTTCTTC. Its translation: CASSLGEKQFF. The V and J genes are TRBV13 and TRBJ2-1; D is undetermined. The CDR3 is made up of 11 amino acids. The V gene's germline CDR1 is PRHDT and CDR2 FYEKMQ (reference sequence). The V end was cut by 0 bases, the J end by 11 bases, with 5 bases between.

This clone was picked up a small number of times. The chain employs TRBV11-1 and TRBJ2-3, with a weak D call TRBD1 (6 bases). Germline CDR1 and CDR2: SGHAT and FQDESV (reference sequence). V lost 1 base, J lost 0 bases, and 11 bases lay in between. CDR3 length equals 16 residues. The CDR3 loop is CASSLGQDTSTDTQYF. The CDR3 DNA reads TGTGCCAGCAGCTTAGGACAGGATACTAGCACAGATACGCAGTATTTT. Drawing the rest from reference TRBV11-1 and TRBJ2-3, the complete variable domain is EAEVAQSPRYKITEKSQAVAFWCDPISGHATLYWYRQILGQGPELLVQFQDESVVDDSQLPKDRFSAERLKGVDSTLKIQPAELGDSAMYLCASSLGQDTSTDTQYFGPGTRLTVL.

The rearrangement links TRBV11-2 to TRBJ1-2; 8 bases are shared with TRBD1. V shed 4 bases, J shed 6 bases, and the junction held 10 bases outside the gene matches. The germline gives CDR1 SGHAT, CDR2 FQNNGV. This CDR3 comprises 15 residues. Here the CDR3 DNA reads TGTGCCAGCAGCTCTCTCAGGGGGCAGCGACATGGCTACACCTTC. Its protein product is CASSSLRGQRHGYTF. Looking up the rest from reference TRBV11-2 and TRBJ1-2 gives the full variable domain: EAGVAQSPRYKIIEKRQSVAFWCNPISGHATLYWYQQILGQGPKLLIQFQNNGVVDDSQLPKDRFSAERLKGVDSTLKIQPAKLEDSAVYLCASSSLRGQRHGYTFGSGTRLTVV.

The rearrangement uses TRBV6-1 and TRBJ2-7; maybe TRBD1 (6 bases). V was cut by 3 bases and J by 2 bases, with 11 bases left in between. Per the germline V gene, CDR1 is MNHNS and CDR2 is SASEGT. The CDR3 extends over 14 amino acids. The CDR3 region has the DNA TGTGCCAGCAGTGATAAGGACAGAGCCTACGAGCAGTACTTC. This encodes CASSDKDRAYEQYF.

This chain joins TRBV9 and TRBJ1-2; the match to TRBD1 covers 8 bases. V gave up 4 bases and J gave up 1 base; unmatched junction bases: 9. The V gene's germline CDR1 is SGDLS and CDR2 YYNGEE. This CDR3 spans 16 amino acids. CDR3: CASSPYSGGINYGYTF. Written as DNA, the CDR3 is TGTGCCAGCAGCCCCTATTCAGGGGGCATTAACTATGGCTACACCTTC.

V and J are TRBV7-3 and TRBJ2-6; 8 bases align to TRBD1. This CDR3 contains 17 residues. The J segment lost 0 bases and the V segment lost 5 bases, leaving 6 bases of the junction unmatched. Germline V CDR1 and CDR2: SGHTA, FQGTGA. DNA of the CDR3: TGTGCCAGCAGCGGACAGGGTCTCTCCTCTGGGGCCAACGTCCTGACTTTC. Translating it yields CASSGQGLSSGANVLTF.

The chain couples TRBV5-1 to TRBJ2-1, with D unclear. This CDR3 comprises 15 residues. Germline V lookup: CDR1 SGHRS, CDR2 YFSETQ. Deletions cut 0 bases from V and 0 bases from J, with 7 bases between. The CDR3 sequence: CASSLAWSSYNEQFF. The CDR3 DNA reads as TGCGCCAGCAGCTTGGCCTGGAGCTCCTACAATGAGCAGTTCTTC.

This chain connects TRBV11-2 to TRBJ2-7, with TRBD2 matching 8 bases. Germline lookup yields CDR1 SGHAT and CDR2 FQNNGV. V lost 2 bases, J lost 0 bases, and 9 bases stayed unmatched. The CDR3 is 17 residues long. The CDR3 protein is CASSLKFPGGNSYEQYF. CDR3 DNA: TGTGCCAGCAGCTTAAAGTTTCCGGGAGGGAACTCCTACGAGCAGTACTTC.

The J gene is TRBJ2-5, the V gene TRBV18; D may be TRBD1 (6 bases). Germline CDR1 KGHSH, CDR2 LQKENI. The CDR3 totals 13 residues. Trimming took off 5 bases at V and 5 bases at J, with 12 bases between the two ends. Here the CDR3 reads CASSDLRGETQYF. DNA for the CDR3: TGTGCCAGCTCAGACCTCAGGGGCGAGACCCAGTACTTC.

This clone appeared a single time. V is TRBV20-1 and J is TRBJ2-1, with D possibly TRBD2 on 5 matching bases. CDR1 and CDR2 from the germline V gene are DFQATT and SNEGSKA (reference sequence). The CDR3 runs to 10 residues. The germline V and J ends were trimmed by 8 bases and 7 bases, with 9 bases remaining between them. The CDR3 DNA sequence: TGCAGTCCCACGGGGAATGAGCAGTTCTTC. This translates into CSPTGNEQFF.

CDR3 DNA: TGTGCCAGCAGTGAAAGTAACAGCTATTTCACCCAAGAGACCCAGTACTTC. It translates to CASSESNSYFTQETQYF. The rearrangement uses TRBV6-1 and TRBJ2-5; no firm D call. The CDR3 loop spans 17 amino acids. V lost 2 bases and J lost 1, with 17 bases in between. Germline V gene sequence: CDR1 MNHNS, CDR2 SASEGT.

This clone has only a few counts. V and J are TRBV5-1 and TRBJ2-1; D perhaps matches TRBD2 (6 bases). The germline gives CDR1 SGHRS, CDR2 YFSETQ. The germline V and J ends were trimmed by 0 bases and 2 bases, with 9 bases remaining between them. The CDR3 spans 15 residues. The CDR3 DNA reads TGCGCCAGCAGCTTGGTGGAGGGGACCTACAATGAGCAGTTCTTC. Translated, it gives CASSLVEGTYNEQFF.

This clone was counted once. Other DNA sequences in this specimen translate into the identical CDR3. The rearrangement uses TRBV27 and TRBJ2-7, with 9 bases identical to TRBD2. J lost 1 base, V lost 4 bases, and 11 bases had no gene match. The CDR3 is 17 residues long. Per germline, CDR1 MNHEY and CDR2 SMNVEV (reference sequence). CDR3 sequence: CASSSPFSGRGSYEQYF. CDR3 DNA: TGTGCCAGCAGTTCCCCTTTTAGCGGGAGAGGATCCTACGAGCAGTACTTC.

This clone was recorded once. V usage is TRBV4-1 and J usage is TRBJ2-7; weak D call: TRBD1 (7 bases). CDR1 is MGHRA and CDR2 is YSYEKL in the germline V gene. CDR3 length equals 15 residues. The ends were cut back, 3 bases at V and 3 bases at J, with 15 bases in the middle. CDR3 loop: CASSQATGRIYEQYF. CDR3 nucleotides: TGCGCCAGCAGCCAGGCGACAGGGAGGATCTACGAGCAGTACTTC.

The chain couples TRBV18 to TRBJ2-5; possible D gene TRBD2, 5 bases. Trimming removed 4 bases from V and 3 bases from J, with 12 bases in between. Per the germline V gene, CDR1 is KGHSH and CDR2 is LQKENI. The CDR3 covers 14 residues. CDR3 in amino acids: CASSRLGREETQYF. CDR3 bases: TGTGCCAGCTCACGCCTAGGGAGAGAAGAGACCCAGTACTTC.

The J gene is TRBJ2-5, the V gene TRBV6-1; the match to TRBD1 covers 8 bases. Trimming removed 3 bases from V and 1 base from J; junction bases left unmatched: 1. Germline V gene data show CDR1 as MNHNS and CDR2 as SASEGT. CDR3 length: 14 amino acids. In nucleotides, the CDR3 is TGTGCCAGCAGTGATACAGGGGGCCAAGAGACCCAGTACTTC. The encoded protein is CASSDTGGQETQYF.

The chain couples TRBV27 to TRBJ2-2; D is ambiguous. The germline V gene has CDR1 MNHEY and CDR2 SMNVEV (reference sequence). V dropped 6 bases and J dropped 5 bases, with 13 bases sitting between them. There are 14 residues in the CDR3. The CDR3 protein is CASRLPGGTGELFF. The DNA for the CDR3 is TGTGCCAGCAGACTCCCGGGTGGGACCGGGGAGCTGTTTTTT.

The sample holds one count of this clone. This chain joins TRBV5-1 and TRBJ2-1; D is ambiguous. Trimming pared 5 bases from V and 6 bases from J, leaving 9 bases between. From germline, CDR1 is SGHRS and CDR2 YFSETQ. The CDR3 extends over 12 amino acids. The chain's CDR3 is CASSQSTNEQFF. As DNA, the CDR3 is TGCGCCAGCAGTCAGTCAACCAATGAGCAGTTCTTC. Full variable domain (outside the CDR3, taken from reference TRBV5-1 and TRBJ2-1): KAGVTQTPRYLIKTRGQQVTLSCSPISGHRSVSWYQQTPGQGLQFLFEYFSETQRNKGNFPGRFSGRQFSNSRSEMNVSTLELGDSALYLCASSQSTNEQFFGPGTRLTVL.

This chain joins TRBV28 and TRBJ2-5; 9 bases align to TRBD1. The germline V gene encodes CDR1 MDHEN and CDR2 SYDVKM. With 11 bases clipped from V and 4 bases from J, the junction kept 8 bases outside the gene matches. The CDR3 sequence is 13 residues long. DNA for the CDR3: TGTGCCGCAGTACAGGGGGCCGGAGAGACCCAGTACTTC. This translates into CAAVQGAGETQYF. The complete variable domain, with remaining parts taken from reference TRBV28 and TRBJ2-5, reads DVKVTQSSRYLVKRTGEKVFLECVQDMDHENMFWYRQDPGLGLRLIYFSYDVKMKEKGDIPEGYSVSREKKERFSLILESASTNQTSMYLCAAVQGAGETQYFGPGTRLLVL.

The chain uses TRBV27 and TRBJ1-5, with D uncertain. The CDR3 has 15 amino acids. The germline gives CDR1 MNHEY, CDR2 SMNVEV (reference sequence). Trimming left V 3 bases short and J 5 bases short, with 14 bases between. The CDR3 DNA sequence: TGTGCCAGCAGTTTGGAGGCAGGTCCCCATCAGCCCCAGCATTTT. This encodes CASSLEAGPHQPQHF.

Only a few counts were recorded for this clone. The chain uses TRBV6-5 and TRBJ2-7; 9 bases are shared with TRBD2. CDR1 is MNHEY and CDR2 is SVGAGI in the germline V gene. The CDR3 has 15 amino acids. V trimming: 6 bases; J trimming: 1 base; junction bases outside the gene matches: 7. CDR3 region: CASRGIAGVSYEQYF. The CDR3 nucleotides read TGTGCCAGCAGGGGGATAGCGGGAGTGTCCTACGAGCAGTACTTC.

This clone was detected once. The chain carries TRBV28 and TRBJ2-7, with TRBD2 identical over 9 bases. V lost 2 bases, J lost 4 bases, and 0 bases stayed unmatched. CDR1 and CDR2 from the germline V gene are MDHEN and SYDVKM. The CDR3 loop spans 13 amino acids. The CDR3 DNA sequence: TGTGCCAGCAGTTTACTAGCGGGATACGAGCAGTACTTC. Amino acids: CASSLLAGYEQYF. Variable domain in full (rest from reference TRBV28 and TRBJ2-7): DVKVTQSSRYLVKRTGEKVFLECVQDMDHENMFWYRQDPGLGLRLIYFSYDVKMKEKGDIPEGYSVSREKKERFSLILESASTNQTSMYLCASSLLAGYEQYFGPGTRLTVT.

Note on this clone: Its ends do not fully match the called genes, so a read error is possible. This rearrangement joins TRBV11-3 to TRBJ2-1; 9 bases fit TRBD2. CDR1 SGHNT and CDR2 YENEEA come from the germline V gene. This CDR3 spans 14 amino acids. The CDR3 nucleotides read TGTGCCAGCAGTGGGACTAGCTCCCACAATGAGCAGTTCTTC. Protein sequence: CASSGTSSHNEQFF.